This TCR beta chain was sequenced in a study of technical replicates of blood from a few donors. Clones were read by immunoSEQ multiplex PCR, and TCRdb kept only the in-frame ones, dropping some. There are around 74,000 clones in the sample; 80% to 90% occur only once, and 4.8% lies in the top ten. The receptor comes from a human donor in good health. Some clones in this sample may be carry-over from other donors' samples. The sequencing input was PBMCs.

CDR3 nucleotide sequence: TGTGCCAGCAGTTACTCGAGCCTAGCGGCCTACAATGAGCAGTTCTTC. It specifies CASSYSSLAAYNEQFF. The gene calls are TRBV6-5 and TRBJ2-1, with 7 bases identical to TRBD2. Germline V gene sequence: CDR1 MNHEY, CDR2 SVGAGI. This CDR3 contains 16 residues. The J segment lost 2 bases and the V segment lost 0 bases, leaving 4 bases of the junction unmatched.